A selection of T cell receptor beta chains follows, all from one sample in a study of cytomegalovirus exposure and HLA in healthy donors. The repertoire was sequenced with immunoSEQ multiplex PCR; TCRdb's copy has only in-frame clones and lacks some. This table holds tens of thousands of clones. Sequenced sample: PBMCs. The source is a young man in good health and CMV-seropositive. Both conserved end residues are part of each CDR3. Each record gives: clone size, D gene, V gene, J gene, CDR3 length, CDR3 protein, CDR3 DNA. A D gene is named only where the DNA matches it firmly. A clone size is listed for some rows: how often the clone was seen (once, few, many), or a class if it is expanded.

>.|.|TRBV5-1|TRBJ1-6|13
CASSFDSNSPLHF
TGCGCCAGCAGCTTCGACAGCAATTCACCCCTACACTTT
>.|.|TRBV27|TRBJ1-1|14
CASSRPGFVSEAFF
TGTGCCAGCAGTAGACCGGGATTTGTTAGTGAAGCTTTCTTT
>.|.|TRBV6-5|TRBJ2-1|16
CASSYQVFSSYNEQFF
TGTGCCAGCAGTTACCAGGTGTTCAGCTCCTACAATGAGCAGTTCTTC
>.|.|TRBV5-1|TRBJ1-1|13
CASSLVRGTEAFF
TGCGCCAGCAGCTTGGTTCGGGGAACTGAAGCTTTCTTT
>.|.|TRBV6-1|TRBJ2-6|15
CASRAYDYGANVLTF
TGTGCCAGCAGAGCCTACGACTATGGGGCCAACGTCCTGACTTTC
>.|.|TRBV6-5|TRBJ2-1|14
CASSYPPGSNEQFF
TGTGCCAGCAGTTACCCGCCAGGGTCCAATGAGCAGTTCTTC
>.|.|TRBV19|TRBJ1-2|17
CASSIPSQGIIDYGYTF
TGTGCCAGTAGTATCCCCTCACAGGGAATTATCGACTATGGCTACACCTTC
>.|TRBD2|TRBV30|TRBJ2-2|15
CAWSPLAGDSGELFF
TGTGCCTGGAGTCCCCTGGCGGGAGATTCCGGGGAGCTGTTTTTT
>.|.|TRBV10-1|TRBJ2-7|12
CASRITGYEQYF
TGCGCCAGCAGAATAACAGGGTACGAGCAGTACTTC
>.|TRBD2|TRBV9|TRBJ2-1|15
CASSVGGLAGDEQFF
TGTGCCAGCAGCGTAGGGGGACTAGCGGGGGATGAGCAGTTCTTC
>.|.|TRBV9|TRBJ1-6|15
CASSVDSVNNSPLHF
TGTGCCAGCAGCGTAGACAGTGTAAATAATTCACCCCTCCACTTT
>.|.|TRBV18|TRBJ2-7|15
CASSAVRDSSYEQYF
TGTGCCAGCTCAGCAGTCCGGGACTCCTCCTACGAGCAGTACTTC
>.|.|TRBV2|TRBJ1-4|14
CASSEDEGFEKLFF
TGTGCCAGCAGTGAGGACGAGGGTTTCGAAAAACTGTTTTTT
>.|TRBD1|TRBV29-1|TRBJ1-1|11
CRGQGGTEAFF
TGCAGGGGACAGGGAGGCACTGAAGCTTTCTTT
>.|.|TRBV1|TRBJ2-3|11
CTSSTERGGRF
TGCACCAGCAGTACCGAGCGGGGGGGGCGTTTT
>.|TRBD2|TRBV6-7|TRBJ2-1|17
CASPGLAGFRSYNEQFF
TGTGCCAGCCCGGGGCTAGCGGGATTCAGGTCCTACAATGAGCAGTTCTTC
>.|.|TRBV6-7|TRBJ2-1|15
CASSYPYSGYNEQFF
TGTGCCAGCAGTTACCCCTATAGTGGCTACAATGAGCAGTTCTTC
>.|.|TRBV7-9|TRBJ1-1|14
CASSEQGVITEAFF
TGTGCCAGCAGTGAACAGGGTGTAATCACTGAAGCTTTCTTT
>.|TRBD1|TRBV4-2|TRBJ1-1|16
CASSPPGQGFNTEAFF
TGTGCCAGCAGTCCCCCCGGACAGGGTTTCAACACTGAAGCTTTCTTT
>.|.|TRBV9|TRBJ1-2|12
CASSDTHYGYTF
TGTGCCAGCAGCGACACCCACTATGGCTACACCTTC
>.|.|TRBV4-2|TRBJ2-7|15
CASSQVFSGTYEQYF
TGTGCCAGCAGCCAAGTGTTCTCAGGGACCTACGAGCAGTACTTC
>.|.|TRBV18|TRBJ1-2|15
CASSTNRERDYGYTF
TGTGCCAGCTCAACGAACAGGGAACGGGACTATGGCTACACCTTC
>.|TRBD1|TRBV7-9|TRBJ1-2|17
CASSLGTGKDSNYGYTF
TGTGCCAGCAGCCTTGGGACAGGGAAGGACTCCAACTATGGCTACACCTTC
>.|TRBD1|TRBV4-1|TRBJ1-2|16
CASSQGSGQGLGGYTF
TGCGCCAGCAGCCAAGGCTCCGGACAGGGGCTGGGAGGCTACACCTTC
>.|TRBD2|TRBV19|TRBJ2-1|15
CASSTSGLAEDEQFF
TGTGCCAGTAGTACGAGTGGTCTAGCGGAAGATGAGCAGTTCTTC
>.|.|TRBV10-2|TRBJ1-5|15
CASSIEQGHNQPQHF
TGCGCCAGCAGTATAGAACAGGGACACAATCAGCCCCAGCATTTT
>.|TRBD2|TRBV6-5|TRBJ2-1|15
CASSHGGGAYNEQFF
TGTGCCAGCTCGCACGGGGGGGGAGCCTACAATGAGCAGTTCTTC
>.|.|TRBV30|TRBJ1-4|15
CAGSQGHVTNEKLFF
TGTGCCGGGAGTCAAGGACACGTAACTAATGAAAAACTGTTTTTT
>.|TRBD2|TRBV9|TRBJ2-1|17
CASSVEIAGGTYNEQFF
TGTGCCAGCAGCGTAGAGATAGCGGGAGGCACATACAATGAGCAGTTCTTC
>.|TRBD1|TRBV5-1|TRBJ1-2|17
CASSVARTGGAGYGYTF
TGCGCCAGCAGCGTGGCCCGGACAGGGGGCGCGGGGTACGGCTACACCTTC
>.|TRBD2|TRBV11-2|TRBJ2-2|13
CASSLTSGGELFF
TGTGCCAGCAGCCTCACTAGCGGGGGGGAGCTGTTTTTT
>.|TRBD2|TRBV5-4|TRBJ2-5|15
CASNYQAGGQETQYF
TGTGCCAGCAACTACCAAGCGGGGGGCCAAGAGACCCAGTACTTC
>.|.|TRBV19|TRBJ1-4|15
CASSITPGFDEKLFF
TGTGCCAGTAGTATAACCCCAGGGTTCGATGAAAAACTGTTTTTT
>.|.|TRBV19|TRBJ2-7|13
CASSPLFSYEQYF
TGTGCCAGTAGTCCCCTGTTTTCCTACGAGCAGTACTTC
>.|.|TRBV27|TRBJ2-7|14
CASRAPRGRGEQYF
TGTGCCAGCAGGGCCCCACGAGGCAGGGGCGAGCAGTACTTC
>.|TRBD2|TRBV9|TRBJ2-7|16
CASSIGTSGLYYEQYF
TGTGCCAGCAGCATCGGGACTAGCGGTCTCTACTACGAGCAGTACTTC
>.|TRBD1|TRBV4-2|TRBJ2-7|16
CASSQEPRQGADEQYF
TGTGCCAGCAGCCAAGAACCGAGACAGGGAGCGGACGAGCAGTACTTC
>.|TRBD2|TRBV5-1|TRBJ2-5|15
CASSSTGTREGTQYF
TGCGCCAGCAGCTCTACCGGGACTAGAGAAGGGACCCAGTACTTC
>.|.|TRBV30|TRBJ2-5|12
CAWTPTEETQYF
TGTGCCTGGACCCCGACAGAAGAGACCCAGTACTTC
>.|.|TRBV30|TRBJ1-2|13
CAWSLRRAGGYTF
TGTGCCTGGAGTCTACGGAGGGCGGGCGGCTACACCTTC
>.|.|TRBV6-5|TRBJ2-2|14
CASGWAGRTGELFF
TGTGCCAGCGGTTGGGCAGGGAGGACCGGGGAGCTGTTTTTT
>.|TRBD1|TRBV5-1|TRBJ2-3|15
CASSYVTGDSDKQYF
TGCGCCAGCAGCTATGTGACAGGGGATTCAGATAAGCAGTATTTT
>.|TRBD2|TRBV5-6|TRBJ2-1|15
CASSPLPSGSNEQFF
TGTGCCAGCAGCCCCTTACCTAGCGGGAGCAATGAGCAGTTCTTC
>.|.|TRBV30|TRBJ1-4|14
CAWSVGDMGEKLFF
TGTGCCTGGAGTGTAGGGGACATGGGTGAAAAACTGTTTTTT
>.|TRBD1|TRBV30|TRBJ1-4|13
CAWSRQGDEKLFF
TGTGCCTGGAGTCGACAGGGGGATGAAAAACTGTTTTTT
>.|TRBD1|TRBV29-1|TRBJ1-1|14
CSVEVQGGNTEAFF
TGCAGCGTTGAAGTCCAAGGGGGCAACACTGAAGCTTTCTTT
>.|.|TRBV4-1|TRBJ1-1|12
CASSEFHTEAFF
TGCGCCAGCAGTGAGTTTCACACTGAAGCTTTCTTT
>medium-sized|.|TRBV7-8|TRBJ2-2|16
CASSLAVRGPGGELFF
TGTGCCAGCAGCTTAGCTGTGCGGGGGCCGGGCGGGGAGCTGTTTTTT
>.|.|TRBV4-2|TRBJ2-7|14
CASSQDHSTYEQYF
TGTGCCAGCAGCCAAGATCACTCGACCTACGAGCAGTACTTC
>.|.|TRBV29-1|TRBJ2-5|11
CSVGGGETQYF
TGCAGCGTTGGAGGAGGGGAGACCCAGTACTTC